The 29 T cell receptor beta chains in this list originate from one sample, sequenced in a study of blood T cell repertoires in COVID-19 (TCRdb year 2020). Preparation of the library involved the immunoSEQ multiplex PCR assay. TCRdb carries this immuneACCESS record with in-frame sequences only. Its versions omit some clonotypes, under half of them owing to an unresolved V gene in the studies checked, with the rest unexplained. Across this sample there are about 90,000 clones, with less than 95% seen only once. The ten most abundant clones make up about 5% of the sample. Sequencing was done on a sample of peripheral blood. Source of these receptors: a man aged 45-65 years with acute or convalescent COVID-19.

This chain connects TRBV4-2 to TRBJ2-3; D is unresolved. The germline V gene has CDR1 LGHNA and CDR2 YNFKEQ. This CDR3 spans 14 amino acids. Trimming removed 0 bases at V and 2 bases at J, with 6 bases between. CDR3 coding DNA: TGTGCCAGCAGCCAAGAGAGCCCCACAGATACGCAGTATTTT. Protein product: CASSQESPTDTQYF.

The chain is built from TRBV7-2 and TRBJ2-7; the match to TRBD2 covers 12 bases. In germline, CDR1 is SGHTA, CDR2 FQGNSA. This CDR3 has 15 amino acids. Trimming took 3 bases from V and 4 from J; bases not matched to a gene: 4. The CDR3 sequence: CASSLGTSGPYEQYF. In DNA, the CDR3 is TGTGCCAGCAGCTTGGGGACTAGCGGGCCTTACGAGCAGTACTTC.

The gene calls are TRBV2 and TRBJ1-1; maybe TRBD1 (6 bases). CDR1 is SNHLY and CDR2 is FYNNEI in the germline V gene. CDR3 length equals 15 residues. V lost 7 bases and J lost 1, with 16 bases in between. The CDR3: CASNRDNRENTEAFF. CDR3 nucleotides: TGTGCCAGCAACCGGGACAACAGGGAGAACACTGAAGCTTTCTTT.

This clone was seen only once. The V call is TRBV3-1 (or the pseudogene TRBV3-2), the J call TRBJ2-3, with TRBD2 identical over 11 bases. Germline V lookup: CDR1 LGHDT, CDR2 YNNKEL (reference sequence). The V and J ends lost 2 bases and 2 bases, in that order; junction bases with no gene match: 9. This CDR3 comprises 18 residues. CDR3 bases: TGTGCCAGCAGCCAACTAGCGGGAGGAACTAACCCCACAGATACGCAGTATTTT. Protein sequence: CASSQLAGGTNPTDTQYF.

The V call is TRBV30, the J call TRBJ2-5; 7 positions agree with TRBD1. Unmatched junction bases numbered 7, after V lost 5 bases and J lost 4 bases. CDR3 length: 13 amino acids. The germline gives CDR1 GTSNPN, CDR2 SVGIG (reference sequence). CDR3 sequence (DNA): TGTGCCTGGGGCTTACAGGGGACAGAGACCCAGTACTTC. This sequence encodes CAWGLQGTETQYF.

The V call is TRBV24-1, the J call TRBJ1-2; the D gene is possibly TRBD1 (6 bases). Trimming stripped 6 bases from V and 8 bases from J, with 15 bases between. This CDR3 region has 13 residues. Per germline, CDR1 KGHDR and CDR2 SFDVKD. The CDR3 spells CATSQGSARGYTF. CDR3 bases: TGTGCCACCAGTCAGGGGAGCGCTCGAGGCTACACCTTC.

This clone showed up just once. This CDR3 reads CASGTGRDYGYTF. The CDR3 coding sequence is TGTGCCAGTGGGACAGGGAGAGACTATGGCTACACCTTC. The chain combines TRBV2 with TRBJ1-2, with 9 bases identical to TRBD1. The junction had 5 bases not matched to a gene; V was cut back by 9 bases and J by 3 bases. This CDR3 has 13 amino acids. In germline, CDR1 is SNHLY, CDR2 FYNNEI.

The chain uses TRBV7-9 and TRBJ2-2; unclear D gene. The germline gives CDR1 SEHNR, CDR2 FQNEAQ (reference sequence). The CDR3 sequence is 15 residues long. V was clipped by 5 bases and J by 5 bases, with 15 bases between them. The CDR3 reads CASSPPSGTTGELFF. In DNA form, the CDR3 reads TGTGCCAGCAGCCCGCCCTCCGGTACGACCGGGGAGCTGTTTTTT.

The chain employs TRBV21-1 and TRBJ2-5; the table calls TRBD1, which could not be checked here. TRBV21-1 is a listed pseudogene. There are 16 residues in the CDR3. This chain's CDR3 is CASSNGAIGRGETQYF. The DNA for the CDR3 is TGTGCCAGCAGCAATGGGGCGATAGGCAGGGGGGAGACCCAGTACTTC.

This clone was recorded only once. The J gene is TRBJ1-1, the V gene TRBV7-8, with unresolved D. Deletions cut 3 bases from V and 1 base from J, with 6 bases between. The CDR3 extends over 13 amino acids. Germline CDR1 is SGHVS and CDR2 is FQNEAQ. CDR3 sequence (DNA): TGTGCCAGCAGCTTTACAGAGAACACTGAAGCTTTCTTT. Its protein is CASSFTENTEAFF.

The CDR3 sequence is CASKQREVTDTQYF. The CDR3 bases are TGTGCCAGCAAGCAGCGGGAGGTTACAGATACGCAGTATTTT. The chain carries TRBV2 and TRBJ2-3, with 9 bases that match TRBD2. V lost 7 bases and J lost 3; bases outside the gene matches: 5. The CDR3 sequence is 14 residues long. CDR1 is SNHLY and CDR2 is FYNNEI in the germline V gene.

The J gene is TRBJ2-7, the V gene TRBV5-1; 10 nucleotides agree with TRBD2. Germline values: CDR1 SGHRS, CDR2 YFSETQ. With 6 bases clipped from V and 2 bases from J, the junction kept 11 bases outside the gene matches. CDR3 length: 16 residues. CDR3 in amino acids: CASTPGIAGGAYEQYF. DNA of the CDR3: TGCGCCAGCACCCCGGGGATAGCGGGAGGCGCCTACGAGCAGTACTTC.

V and J are TRBV19 and TRBJ2-2, with D possibly matching TRBD2 (5 bases). Trimming took off 10 bases at V and 3 bases at J, with 9 bases between the two ends. Germline CDR1 reads LNHDA; CDR2 reads SQIVND (reference sequence). The CDR3 loop spans 12 amino acids. CDR3 residues: CATTADTGELFF. The CDR3 DNA reads TGTGCCACCACAGCGGACACCGGGGAGCTGTTTTTT.

Here the CDR3 DNA reads TGTGCCAGCAGCTCGGGACTAGCGGGAGAACACCAAGAGACCCAGTACTTC. Protein: CASSSGLAGEHQETQYF. The rearrangement uses TRBV7-2 and TRBJ2-5, with 14 nucleotides matching TRBD2. This CDR3 spans 17 amino acids. Germline V gene data show CDR1 as SGHTA and CDR2 as FQGNSA. The V and J ends lost 4 bases and 0 bases, in that order; junction bases with no gene match: 4.

This chain uses TRBV2 with TRBJ2-7; D gene unclear. The CDR3 consists of 13 residues. The germline V gene encodes CDR1 SNHLY and CDR2 FYNNEI. Trimming took 3 bases from V and 7 from J, leaving 13 bases between them. The CDR3 bases are TGTGCCAGCAGTGAGGTCACCTCCGGGGAGCAGTACTTC. Translated, it gives CASSEVTSGEQYF.

This clone has just one count. This chain uses TRBV5-6 with TRBJ2-1, with 8 bases aligning to TRBD2. After removal of 1 base from V and 4 bases from J, the junction contained 1 base not matched to a gene. CDR1 is SGHDT, CDR2 YYEEEE, per germline. The CDR3 consists of 14 residues. The CDR3 sequence: CASSLTSGYNEQFF. The CDR3 region has the DNA TGTGCCAGCAGCTTGACTAGCGGATACAATGAGCAGTTCTTC.

The V call is TRBV5-5, the J call TRBJ2-5; tentatively, D is TRBD2 (6 bases). The CDR3 covers 14 residues. V lost 8 bases, J lost 2 bases, and 16 bases lay in between. The germline gives CDR1 SGHKS, CDR2 YYEKEE (reference sequence). The CDR3 region is CASGGVGEQETQYF. As DNA, the CDR3 is TGTGCCAGTGGCGGGGTCGGGGAGCAAGAGACCCAGTACTTC.

The CDR3 bases are TGTGCCAGCAGTTACTCGAGCCAGGGAGGATCCTACGAGCAGTACTTC. This encodes CASSYSSQGGSYEQYF. V and J are TRBV6-5 and TRBJ2-7; TRBD2 is a possible D gene (6 bases). The germline gives CDR1 MNHEY, CDR2 SVGAGI. V lost 0 bases to trimming and J lost 1 base, with 13 bases between them. CDR3 length: 16 residues.

V usage is TRBV4-1 and J usage is TRBJ1-1; D might be TRBD1 (6 bases). The CDR3 runs 15 residues. In germline, CDR1 is MGHRA, CDR2 YSYEKL. The V and J ends lost 1 base and 5 bases respectively, with 14 bases between them. The CDR3 loop is CASSQVGPGVTEAFF. DNA of the CDR3: TGCGCCAGCAGCCAAGTAGGGCCAGGGGTTACTGAAGCTTTCTTT.

The chain couples TRBV7-9 to TRBJ2-7, with D tentatively TRBD2 (6 bases). V was shortened by 0 bases and J by 0 bases, with 9 bases between the two germline ends. The CDR3 covers 15 residues. Germline-derived CDR1 and CDR2 are SEHNR and FQNEAQ (reference sequence). As DNA, the CDR3 is TGTGCCAGCAGCTTAGCGGGGGGTAGCTCCTACGAGCAGTACTTC. This encodes CASSLAGGSSYEQYF.

V is TRBV6-5 and J is TRBJ2-3; 9 bases align to TRBD2. V lost 7 bases, J lost 5 bases, and 4 bases stayed unmatched. CDR3 size: 13 residues. CDR1 is MNHEY, CDR2 SVGAGI, per germline. In DNA form, the CDR3 reads TGTGCCAGCACCGCTAGCGGGGAAGATACGCAGTATTTT. Amino acids: CASTASGEDTQYF.

This clone has a single count. The rearrangement joins TRBV6-5 to TRBJ2-2, with D tentatively TRBD2 (7 bases). Trimming shortened V by 7 bases and J by 6 bases, and 15 bases separated the two germline ends. Per the germline V gene, CDR1 is MNHEY and CDR2 is SVGAGI. CDR3 length: 14 residues. For the CDR3, the DNA is TGTGCCAGCACCCGGCCGGGGGGCCCCGGGGAGCTGTTTTTT. Amino acid sequence: CASTRPGGPGELFF.

CDR3: CASSIRTGGSNQPQHF. CDR3 coding DNA: TGTGCCAGTAGTATCCGGACAGGGGGAAGCAATCAGCCCCAGCATTTT. The genes are TRBV19 and TRBJ1-5, with 10 nucleotides matching TRBD1. Germline lookup yields CDR1 LNHDA and CDR2 SQIVND (reference sequence). The J segment lost 1 base and the V segment lost 3 bases, leaving 3 bases of the junction unmatched. The CDR3 runs to 16 residues.

J is TRBJ2-7 and V is TRBV15; 13 bases line up with TRBD2. After removal of 5 bases from V and 3 bases from J, the junction contained 4 bases not matched to a gene. The CDR3 has 15 amino acids. Germline loops: CDR1 LNHNV, CDR2 YYDKDF (reference sequence). The CDR3 is CATSPRTSGSYEQYF. The DNA for the CDR3 is TGTGCCACCAGCCCCCGGACTAGCGGGAGCTACGAGCAGTACTTC.

This chain connects TRBV6-6 to TRBJ2-3; the match to TRBD1 covers 11 bases. The V and J ends lost 4 bases and 5 bases, in that order; junction bases with no gene match: 5. Germline CDR1 and CDR2: MNHNY and SVGAGI (reference sequence). This CDR3 contains 15 residues. DNA for the CDR3: TGTGCCAGCAGTTTAAGGACAGGGGGCAAAGATACGCAGTATTTT. Protein product: CASSLRTGGKDTQYF.

The chain's CDR3 is CASSYPPSALAGSYNEQFF. The DNA for the CDR3 is TGTGCCAGCAGTTACCCCCCAAGCGCACTAGCGGGGTCCTACAATGAGCAGTTCTTC. The V gene is TRBV6-2 or TRBV6-3, the J gene TRBJ2-1; TRBD2 agrees at 10 bases. The CDR3 contains 19 residues. Germline CDR1 reads MNHEY; CDR2 reads SVGEGT. V shed 2 bases and J 1 base; nucleotides not matched to a gene: 11.

This chain uses TRBV10-3 with TRBJ2-3, with D tentatively TRBD2 (5 bases). V lost 5 bases, J lost 1 base, and 7 bases lay in between. The CDR3 is 13 residues long. Germline CDR1 and CDR2: ENHRY and SYGVKD. The CDR3 reads CAISHGGTDTQYF. CDR3 bases: TGTGCCATCAGTCACGGGGGCACAGATACGCAGTATTTT.

This clone was detected once. CDR3 nucleotide sequence: TGTGCCAGCAGCGCCCGGGACTTTTACACCGGGGAGCTGTTTTTT. It translates to CASSARDFYTGELFF. This sequence joins TRBV7-6 and TRBJ2-2, with D possibly matching TRBD2 (6 bases). V shed 5 bases and J shed 3 bases, with 13 bases lying between them. CDR1 is SGHVS, CDR2 FNYEAQ, per germline. The CDR3 is 15 residues long. Filled out from reference TRBV7-6 and TRBJ2-2, the complete variable domain reads GAGVSQSPRYKVTKRGQDVALRCDPISGHVSLYWYRQALGQGPEFLTYFNYEAQQDKSGLPNDRFSAERPEGSISTLTIQRTEQRDSAMYRCASSARDFYTGELFFGEGSRLTVL.

This chain connects TRBV6-2 or TRBV6-3 to TRBJ2-7; the match to TRBD2 covers 7 bases. From germline, CDR1 is MNHEY and CDR2 SVGEGT. The CDR3 loop spans 15 amino acids. V lost 0 bases and J lost 7; bases outside the gene matches: 9. CDR3 protein: CASSYSGLAAREQYF. The CDR3 nucleotides are TGTGCCAGCAGTTACTCCGGGCTAGCGGCGAGGGAGCAGTACTTC.